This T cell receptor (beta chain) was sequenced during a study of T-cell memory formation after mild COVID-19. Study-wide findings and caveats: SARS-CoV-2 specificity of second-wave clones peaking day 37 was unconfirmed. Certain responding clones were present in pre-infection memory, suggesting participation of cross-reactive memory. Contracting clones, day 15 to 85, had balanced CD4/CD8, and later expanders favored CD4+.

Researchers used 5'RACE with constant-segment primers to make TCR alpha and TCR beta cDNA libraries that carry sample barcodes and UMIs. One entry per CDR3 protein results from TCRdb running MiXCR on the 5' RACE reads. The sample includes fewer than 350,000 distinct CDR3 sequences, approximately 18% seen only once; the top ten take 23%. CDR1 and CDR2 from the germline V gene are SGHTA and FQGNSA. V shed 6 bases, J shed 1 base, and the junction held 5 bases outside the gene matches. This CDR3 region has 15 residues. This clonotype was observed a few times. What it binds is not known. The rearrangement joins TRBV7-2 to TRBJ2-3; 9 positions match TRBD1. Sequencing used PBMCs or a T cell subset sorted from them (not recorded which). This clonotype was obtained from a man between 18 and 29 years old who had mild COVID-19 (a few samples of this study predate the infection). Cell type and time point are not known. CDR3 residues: CASSQDRGRTDTQYF. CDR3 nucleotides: TGTGCCAGCAGTCAGGACAGGGGCCGCACAGATACGCAGTATTTT.